This T cell receptor (beta chain) stems from a study of metastatic and nonmetastatic thyroid tumors. The V end lost 6 bases, the J end lost 6 bases, and 7 bases lay between the germline ends. The CDR3 contains 11 residues. Germline V CDR1 and CDR2: SNHLY, FYNNEI. This clone was recorded a few times. No treatment of any kind had been given to any patient before thyroid surgery. TCRdb re-called clones via MiXCR from the PCR reads. The table shows about 5,000 clones, with roughly a fifth occurring only once. The sequence was obtained from a male donor with papillary thyroid cancer or a benign thyroid nodule (not recorded which). Some clones in this sample may be carry-over from other donors' samples. The chain employs TRBV2 and TRBJ2-3; D is unclear. Input material: adjacent normal tissue. The CDR3 protein is CASRTADTQYF. CDR3 nucleotides: TGTGCCAGCAGGACCGCGGATACGCAGTATTTT.